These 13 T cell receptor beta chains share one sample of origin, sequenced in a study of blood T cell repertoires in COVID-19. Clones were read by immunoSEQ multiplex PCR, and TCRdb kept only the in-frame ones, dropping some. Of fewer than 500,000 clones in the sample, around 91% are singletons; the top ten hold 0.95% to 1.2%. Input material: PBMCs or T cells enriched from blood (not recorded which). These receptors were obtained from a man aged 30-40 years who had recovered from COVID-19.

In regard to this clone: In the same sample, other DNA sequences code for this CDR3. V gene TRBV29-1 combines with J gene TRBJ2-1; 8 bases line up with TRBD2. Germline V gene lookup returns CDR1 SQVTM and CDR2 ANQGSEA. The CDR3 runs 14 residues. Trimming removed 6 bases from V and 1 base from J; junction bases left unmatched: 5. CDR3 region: CSVVSGSSYNEQFF. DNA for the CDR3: TGCAGCGTGGTGAGCGGGAGTTCCTACAATGAGCAGTTCTTC.

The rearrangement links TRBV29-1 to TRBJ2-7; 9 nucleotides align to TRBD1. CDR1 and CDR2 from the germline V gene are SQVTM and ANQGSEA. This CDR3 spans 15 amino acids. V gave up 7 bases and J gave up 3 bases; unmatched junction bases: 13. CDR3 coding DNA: TGCAGCGCCGCAAACGTGGGACAGGGAGACTACGAGCAGTACTTC. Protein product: CSAANVGQGDYEQYF.

DNA for the CDR3: TGTGCCAGCAGTTTGTTAGCTACGACAGATACGCAGTATTTT. Protein sequence: CASSLLATTDTQYF. The chain links TRBV27 to TRBJ2-3; the D is unclear. Germline V gives CDR1 MNHEY, CDR2 SMNVEV (reference sequence). Trimming pared 3 bases from V and 3 bases from J, leaving 10 bases between. The CDR3 runs 14 residues.

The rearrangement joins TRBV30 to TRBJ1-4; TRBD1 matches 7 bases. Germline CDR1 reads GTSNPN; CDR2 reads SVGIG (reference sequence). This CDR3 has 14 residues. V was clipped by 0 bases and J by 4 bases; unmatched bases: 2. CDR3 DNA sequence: TGTGCCTGGAGTGTACAGGGGAATAATGAAAAACTGTTTTTT. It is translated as CAWSVQGNNEKLFF. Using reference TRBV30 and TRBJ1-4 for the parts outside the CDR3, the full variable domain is SQTIHQWPATLVQPVGSPLSLECTVEGTSNPNLYWYRQAAGRGLQLLFYSVGIGQISSEVPQNLSASRPQDRQFILSSKKLLLSDSGFYLCAWSVQGNNEKLFFGSGTQLSVL.

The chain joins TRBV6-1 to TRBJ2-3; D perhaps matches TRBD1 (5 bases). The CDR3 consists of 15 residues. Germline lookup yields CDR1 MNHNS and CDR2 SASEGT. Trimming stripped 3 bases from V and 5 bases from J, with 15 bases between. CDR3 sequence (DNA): TGTGCCAGCAGTGATTCTCGGCAGGGTGGAGATACGCAGTATTTT. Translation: CASSDSRQGGDTQYF.

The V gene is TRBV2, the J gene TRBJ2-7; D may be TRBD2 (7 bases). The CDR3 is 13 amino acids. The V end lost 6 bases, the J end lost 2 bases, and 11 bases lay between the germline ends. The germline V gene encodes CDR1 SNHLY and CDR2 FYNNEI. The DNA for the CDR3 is TGTGCCAGCAGCCCGGGGGGCACCTACGAGCAGTACTTC. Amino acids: CASSPGGTYEQYF.

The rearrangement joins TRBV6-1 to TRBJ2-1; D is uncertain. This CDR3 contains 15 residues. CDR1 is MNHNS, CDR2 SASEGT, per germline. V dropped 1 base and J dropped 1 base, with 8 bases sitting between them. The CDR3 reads CASSEGILSYNEQFF. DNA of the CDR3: TGTGCCAGCAGTGAAGGAATACTTTCCTACAATGAGCAGTTCTTC.

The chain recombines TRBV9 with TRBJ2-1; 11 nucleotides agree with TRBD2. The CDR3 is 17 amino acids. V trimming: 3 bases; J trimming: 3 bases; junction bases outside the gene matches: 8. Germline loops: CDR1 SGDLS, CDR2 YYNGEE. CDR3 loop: CASSGQGLADNYNEQFF. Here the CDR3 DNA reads TGTGCCAGCAGCGGACAGGGACTAGCGGATAACTACAATGAGCAGTTCTTC.

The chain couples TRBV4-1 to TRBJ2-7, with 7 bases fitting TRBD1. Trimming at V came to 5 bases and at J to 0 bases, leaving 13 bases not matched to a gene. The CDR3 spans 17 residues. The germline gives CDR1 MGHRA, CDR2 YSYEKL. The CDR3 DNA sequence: TGCGCCAGCAGCAGGGTCCTCCACAGGGGCGACTCCTACGAGCAGTACTTC. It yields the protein CASSRVLHRGDSYEQYF.

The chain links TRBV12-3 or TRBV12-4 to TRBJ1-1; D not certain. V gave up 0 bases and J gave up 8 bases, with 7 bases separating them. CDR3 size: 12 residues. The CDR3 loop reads CASSLAGVEAFF. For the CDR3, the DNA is TGTGCCAGCAGTTTAGCCGGAGTGGAAGCTTTCTTT.

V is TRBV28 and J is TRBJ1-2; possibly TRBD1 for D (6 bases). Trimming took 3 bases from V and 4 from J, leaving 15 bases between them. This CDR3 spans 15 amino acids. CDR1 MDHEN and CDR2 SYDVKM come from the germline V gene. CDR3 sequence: CASSFQGGRGYGYTF. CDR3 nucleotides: TGTGCCAGCAGTTTTCAAGGGGGGAGGGGCTATGGCTACACCTTC.

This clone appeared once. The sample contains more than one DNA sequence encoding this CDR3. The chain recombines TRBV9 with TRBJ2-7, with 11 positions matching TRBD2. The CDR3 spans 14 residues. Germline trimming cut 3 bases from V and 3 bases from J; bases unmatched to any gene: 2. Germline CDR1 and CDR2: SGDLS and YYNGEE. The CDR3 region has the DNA TGTGCCAGCAGCGCTACTAGCGGGAGCTACGAGCAGTACTTC. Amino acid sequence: CASSATSGSYEQYF. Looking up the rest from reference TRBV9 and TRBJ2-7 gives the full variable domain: DSGVTQTPKHLITATGQRVTLRCSPRSGDLSVYWYQQSLDQGLQFLIQYYNGEERAKGNILERFSAQQFPDLHSELNLSSLELGDSALYFCASSATSGSYEQYFGPGTRLTVT.

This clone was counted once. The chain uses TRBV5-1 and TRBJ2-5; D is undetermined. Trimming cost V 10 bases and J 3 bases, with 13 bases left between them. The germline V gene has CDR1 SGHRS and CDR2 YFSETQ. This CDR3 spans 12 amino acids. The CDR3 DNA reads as TGCGCCTCCCAAACGGGTAAAGAGACCCAGTACTTC. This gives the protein CASQTGKETQYF.